This is a list of T cell receptor beta chains from one sample in a study of OX40 agonist ivuxolimab in advanced cancers. Sequencing was performed with immunoSEQ multiplex PCR; in TCRdb, only in-frame clones are kept and a portion is missing. The sample shows fewer than 85,000 clones, 84% of them seen only once. The sequenced sample was CD4+ or CD8+ T cells sorted from blood, obtained in a trial of the OX40 agonist ivuxolimab. These receptors were taken from an adult with an advanced solid tumor such as melanoma, head and neck, liver or kidney cancer. The CDR3 runs from the conserved cysteine through the conserved F or W. The order of the fields is J gene, D gene, V gene, CDR3 protein, CDR3 DNA. D genes are given only for firm matches.

TRBJ2-7 | NA | TRBV13 | CASSPRLRSYEQYF | TGTGCCAGCAGCCCCAGGCTGCGCTCCTACGAGCAGTACTTC
TRBJ2-1 | NA | TRBV5-1 | CASSSGYRAYNEQFF | TGCGCCAGCAGCTCCGGCTACCGGGCGTACAATGAGCAGTTCTTC
TRBJ1-2 | NA | TRBV19 | CASRPGFGDGYTF | TGTGCCAGTAGGCCAGGGTTCGGAGATGGCTACACCTTC
TRBJ1-4 | TRBD1 | TRBV7-9 | CASSLRGTGSEKLFF | TGTGCCAGCAGCTTACGGGGGACAGGGAGTGAAAAACTGTTTTTT
TRBJ1-1 | TRBD1 | TRBV6-5 | CASRKTGGNTEAFF | TGTGCCAGCAGGAAGACAGGGGGCAACACTGAAGCTTTCTTT
TRBJ1-2 | NA | TRBV5-1 | CASSQQGVGGYTF | TGCGCCAGCAGCCAACAAGGTGTAGGGGGCTACACCTTC
TRBJ1-2 | TRBD1 | TRBV11-2 | CASSPSGGAGGYGYTF | TGTGCCAGCAGCCCCTCAGGGGGCGCGGGGGGGTATGGCTACACCTTC
TRBJ2-1 | NA | TRBV28 | CASTPLSGGLYNEQFF | TGTGCCAGCACTCCTCTCTCCGGGGGTCTCTACAATGAGCAGTTCTTC
TRBJ1-2 | TRBD1 | TRBV6-6 | CAISVGQGYGYTF | TGTGCCATTTCAGTCGGACAGGGGTACGGCTACACCTTC
TRBJ2-2 | TRBD2 | TRBV30 | CAWSRGRAWTGELFF | TGTGCCTGGAGCCGCGGGAGGGCCTGGACCGGGGAGCTGTTTTTT
TRBJ2-5 | NA | TRBV5-1 | CASSVLGQTETQYF | TGCGCCAGCAGTGTCTTGGGGCAGACGGAGACCCAGTACTTC
TRBJ1-5 | NA | TRBV25-1 | CASSAKDNQPQHF | TGTGCCAGCAGCGCCAAGGACAATCAGCCCCAGCATTTT
TRBJ2-2 | NA | TRBV5-1 | CASSLGSGAAGELFF | TGCGCCAGCAGCTTGGGATCTGGGGCGGCCGGGGAGCTGTTTTTT
TRBJ2-7 | NA | TRBV10-1 | CASSESSGGKEQYF | TGCGCCAGCAGTGAGTCGAGCGGAGGAAAGGAGCAGTACTTC
TRBJ1-1 | TRBD1 | TRBV2 | CASRGDSGRTEAFF | TGTGCCAGCAGAGGGGACAGTGGGAGAACTGAAGCTTTCTTT